The rows below give T cell receptor beta chains drawn from one sample of a study of cytomegalovirus exposure and HLA in healthy donors. Some clones are missing from TCRdb's copy, which holds only in-frame ones; the method was immunoSEQ multiplex PCR. Of roughly 140,000 clones listed, 70% to 85% are singletons. Sequencing used PBMCs. The receptors come from a man aged 40-49 years in good health and CMV-seropositive. Each CDR3 is given with its conserved first and last residue. The order of the fields is clone size, CDR3 length, V gene, D gene, J gene, CDR3 protein, CDR3 DNA. The D gene is left open where the match is weak. A clone size is listed for some rows: how often the clone was seen (once, few, many), or a class if it is expanded.

clone_size: -; cdr3_length: 16; v_call: TRBV27; d_call: TRBD1; j_call: TRBJ2-1; cdr3_aa: CASRSGGTGGYNEQFF; cdr3_nt: TGTGCCAGCAGGTCGGGCGGGACAGGGGGCTACAATGAGCAGTTCTTC
clone_size: -; cdr3_length: 13; v_call: TRBV10-1; d_call: -; j_call: TRBJ1-1; cdr3_aa: CASSEGQTTEAFF; cdr3_nt: TGCGCCAGCAGTGAGGGACAGACCACTGAAGCTTTCTTT
clone_size: -; cdr3_length: 14; v_call: TRBV6-5; d_call: TRBD1; j_call: TRBJ1-5; cdr3_aa: CASRSGQGNQPQHF; cdr3_nt: TGTGCCAGCAGAAGTGGACAGGGGAATCAGCCCCAGCATTTT
clone_size: -; cdr3_length: 16; v_call: TRBV18; d_call: -; j_call: TRBJ1-3; cdr3_aa: CASSPDISRTGNTIYF; cdr3_nt: TGTGCCAGCTCACCCGACATCTCCCGGACTGGAAACACCATATATTTT
clone_size: -; cdr3_length: 15; v_call: TRBV30; d_call: TRBD2; j_call: TRBJ2-5; cdr3_aa: CAWSVLASDRETQYF; cdr3_nt: TGTGCCTGGAGTGTACTAGCGTCAGATCGGGAGACCCAGTACTTC
clone_size: -; cdr3_length: 16; v_call: TRBV4-1; d_call: -; j_call: TRBJ2-1; cdr3_aa: CASSQVKVQARDEQFF; cdr3_nt: TGCGCCAGCAGCCAAGTAAAGGTACAGGCCCGGGATGAGCAGTTCTTC
clone_size: -; cdr3_length: 15; v_call: TRBV2; d_call: -; j_call: TRBJ1-4; cdr3_aa: CASSEEVEGGEKLFF; cdr3_nt: TGTGCCAGCAGTGAGGAGGTTGAGGGTGGTGAAAAACTGTTTTTT
clone_size: -; cdr3_length: 17; v_call: TRBV7-9; d_call: TRBD1; j_call: TRBJ1-2; cdr3_aa: CASSSGDRGRRNYGYTF; cdr3_nt: TGTGCCAGCAGCTCCGGGGACAGGGGGCGCCGGAACTATGGCTACACCTTC
clone_size: -; cdr3_length: 16; v_call: TRBV5-1; d_call: TRBD1; j_call: TRBJ2-3; cdr3_aa: CASSPLPGGAGDTQYF; cdr3_nt: TGCGCCAGCAGCCCCCTCCCAGGGGGTGCAGGAGATACGCAGTATTTT
clone_size: -; cdr3_length: 15; v_call: TRBV5-1; d_call: -; j_call: TRBJ2-5; cdr3_aa: CASSSGQPFQETQYF; cdr3_nt: TGCGCCAGCAGCTCCGGACAGCCCTTCCAAGAGACCCAGTACTTC
clone_size: -; cdr3_length: 15; v_call: TRBV30; d_call: -; j_call: TRBJ1-2; cdr3_aa: CAWSVSQGGGYGYTF; cdr3_nt: TGTGCCTGGAGTGTATCCCAGGGCGGGGGCTATGGCTACACCTTC
clone_size: -; cdr3_length: 13; v_call: TRBV4-3; d_call: -; j_call: TRBJ2-5; cdr3_aa: CASSQSPQETQYF; cdr3_nt: TGCGCCAGCAGCCAATCCCCTCAAGAGACCCAGTACTTC
clone_size: -; cdr3_length: 13; v_call: TRBV5-1; d_call: -; j_call: TRBJ1-1; cdr3_aa: CASSFEMNTEAFF; cdr3_nt: TGCGCCAGCAGCTTCGAGATGAACACTGAAGCTTTCTTT
clone_size: once; cdr3_length: 15; v_call: TRBV5-6; d_call: -; j_call: TRBJ2-2; cdr3_aa: CASSLGLGMTGELFF; cdr3_nt: TGTGCCAGCAGCTTGGGACTAGGTATGACCGGGGAGCTGTTTTTT
clone_size: few; cdr3_length: 15; v_call: TRBV7-3; d_call: -; j_call: TRBJ1-6; cdr3_aa: CASSLNAGKGSPLHF; cdr3_nt: TGTGCCAGCAGCTTAAACGCAGGGAAGGGTTCACCCCTCCACTTT
clone_size: -; cdr3_length: 14; v_call: TRBV5-1; d_call: TRBD2; j_call: TRBJ2-7; cdr3_aa: CASSLGGSTYEQYF; cdr3_nt: TGCGCCAGCAGCTTGGGCGGGAGTACCTACGAGCAGTACTTC
clone_size: -; cdr3_length: 15; v_call: TRBV5-1; d_call: TRBD1; j_call: TRBJ2-1; cdr3_aa: CASSSTGWPIGEQFF; cdr3_nt: TGCGCCAGCAGCTCGACAGGGTGGCCAATCGGTGAGCAGTTCTTC
clone_size: -; cdr3_length: 18; v_call: TRBV7-2; d_call: TRBD2; j_call: TRBJ2-2; cdr3_aa: CASSRTTSGRENTGELFF; cdr3_nt: TGTGCCAGCAGCCGAACGACTAGCGGGCGAGAGAACACCGGGGAGCTGTTTTTT
clone_size: -; cdr3_length: 15; v_call: TRBV5-4; d_call: TRBD2; j_call: TRBJ2-1; cdr3_aa: CASSPLAGANNEQFF; cdr3_nt: TGTGCCAGCAGCCCCTTAGCGGGGGCGAACAATGAGCAGTTCTTC
clone_size: -; cdr3_length: 14; v_call: TRBV5-4; d_call: -; j_call: TRBJ1-2; cdr3_aa: CASKTQGSSGGYTF; cdr3_nt: TGTGCCAGCAAGACACAGGGCTCTTCCGGTGGCTACACCTTC
clone_size: -; cdr3_length: 14; v_call: TRBV30; d_call: TRBD1; j_call: TRBJ2-2; cdr3_aa: CAWKGQGFTGELFF; cdr3_nt: TGTGCCTGGAAGGGACAGGGGTTTACCGGGGAGCTGTTTTTT
clone_size: -; cdr3_length: 16; v_call: TRBV7-6; d_call: TRBD1; j_call: TRBJ1-5; cdr3_aa: CASSSGTGGSYQPQHF; cdr3_nt: TGTGCCAGCAGTTCCGGGACAGGGGGGTCCTATCAGCCCCAGCATTTT
clone_size: -; cdr3_length: 19; v_call: TRBV7-9; d_call: -; j_call: TRBJ2-7; cdr3_aa: CASSSGRIGRGKILDEQYF; cdr3_nt: TGTGCCAGCAGCTCGGGAAGAATAGGCAGGGGAAAAATCCTCGACGAGCAGTACTTC
clone_size: -; cdr3_length: 16; v_call: TRBV30; d_call: -; j_call: TRBJ2-2; cdr3_aa: CAWSATLGGGPGELFF; cdr3_nt: TGTGCCTGGAGTGCCACCTTAGGGGGGGGGCCCGGGGAGCTGTTTTTT
clone_size: few; cdr3_length: 16; v_call: TRBV7-9; d_call: TRBD2; j_call: TRBJ2-3; cdr3_aa: CASSLGGGGFTDTQYF; cdr3_nt: TGTGCCAGCAGCTTAGGAGGCGGGGGGTTCACAGATACGCAGTATTTT
clone_size: -; cdr3_length: 14; v_call: TRBV9; d_call: TRBD1; j_call: TRBJ1-4; cdr3_aa: CASSVGQGAGKLFF; cdr3_nt: TGTGCCAGCAGCGTAGGACAGGGGGCTGGAAAACTGTTTTTT
clone_size: -; cdr3_length: 15; v_call: TRBV7-9; d_call: TRBD1; j_call: TRBJ1-2; cdr3_aa: CASSQHYRGQDGYTF; cdr3_nt: TGTGCCAGCAGCCAACATTACAGGGGGCAGGATGGCTACACCTTC